Given below is one T cell receptor beta chain in context. Its specificity is unknown. These data belong to a study of beta chain features in type 1 diabetes. In the study overall: The study examined about 100,000,000 sorted cells across all samples.

Regarding the study as a whole: Shorter TCRB CDR3s, moderately but significantly so, were found in Type 1 diabetes patients in all four CD4+ subsets.

Of the isolated RNA, all was reverse transcribed, and so the sequenced material was expressed TCRB transcripts. Sequencing used immunoSEQ multiplex PCR; TCRdb keeps in-frame clones, though not all of them. This repertoire shows fewer than 350,000 clones, approximately 15% found once; its top ten account for around 0.015%. The V gene lost 4 bases and the J gene lost 8 bases, with 9 bases spanning the gap. The V gene's germline CDR1 is SQVTM and CDR2 ANQGSEA. The CDR3 is made up of 11 amino acids. What was sequenced was naive CD4+ T cells from blood. The genes are TRBV29-1 and TRBJ1-3, with D hard to call. The source is a man aged 18 to 29 with type 1 diabetes. The CDR3 loop reads CSVVVGDTIYF. As DNA, the CDR3 is TGCAGCGTTGTGGTGGGAGACACCATATATTTT. The full variable domain, rest sourced from reference TRBV29-1 and TRBJ1-3, is SAVISQKPSRDICQRGTSLTIQCQVDSQVTMMFWYRQQPGQSLTLIATANQGSEATYESGFVIDKFPISRPNLTFSTLTVSNMSPEDSSIYLCSVVVGDTIYFGEGSWLTVV.